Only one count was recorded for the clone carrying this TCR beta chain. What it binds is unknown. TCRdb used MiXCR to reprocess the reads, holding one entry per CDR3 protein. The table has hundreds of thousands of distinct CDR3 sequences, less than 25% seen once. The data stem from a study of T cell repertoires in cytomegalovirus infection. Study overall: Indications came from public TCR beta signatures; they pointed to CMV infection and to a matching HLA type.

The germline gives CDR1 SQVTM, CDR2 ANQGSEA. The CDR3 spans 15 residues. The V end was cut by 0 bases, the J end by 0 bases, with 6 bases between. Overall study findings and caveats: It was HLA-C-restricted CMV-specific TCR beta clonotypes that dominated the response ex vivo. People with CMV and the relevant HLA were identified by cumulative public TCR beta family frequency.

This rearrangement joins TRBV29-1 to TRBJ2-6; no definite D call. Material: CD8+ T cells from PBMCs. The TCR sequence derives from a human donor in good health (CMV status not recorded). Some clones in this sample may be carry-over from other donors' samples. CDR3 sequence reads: CSVEDTHSGANVLTF. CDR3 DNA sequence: TGCAGCGTTGAAGACACCCACTCTGGGGCCAACGTCCTGACTTTC. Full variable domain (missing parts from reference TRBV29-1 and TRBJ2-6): SAVISQKPSRDICQRGTSLTIQCQVDSQVTMMFWYRQQPGQSLTLIATANQGSEATYESGFVIDKFPISRPNLTFSTLTVSNMSPEDSSIYLCSVEDTHSGANVLTFGAGSRLTVL.